This entry is about one TCR beta chain. Its matching antigen is unknown. Investigators isolated RNA and reverse transcribed it into cDNA to act as the sequencing template. Using immunoSEQ multiplex PCR, the repertoire was profiled, and TCRdb retains in-frame clones only, with some absent. Found here are 200,000 to 250,000 clones, more than 45% of them singletons; the top ten hold roughly 1.5%. The data are from a study of CD8+ T cells in alopecia areata. Points from the study as a whole: In scalp, tofacitinib significantly decreased clonality and expanded CD8+ clones among the top 100.

The treatment denotes: oral pan-JAK inhibitor, 5-10 mg twice daily. The CDR3 loop spans 13 amino acids. Looked up from germline, CDR1 is WSHSY and CDR2 is SAAADI. V lost 6 bases to trimming and J lost 5 bases; unmatched junction nucleotides: 4. The V gene is TRBV10-2, the J gene TRBJ1-1; 9 bases map to TRBD1. This clonotype originated in a human donor with alopecia areata. The specimen was CD4+ T cells sorted from blood, collected at week 4, from a patient treated with tofacitinib. Written as DNA, the CDR3 is TGCGCCAGCAGCCTAGGACAGGGGACTGAAGCTTTCTTT. Amino acids: CASSLGQGTEAFF.